This paragraph covers one TCR beta chain sequence. These data come from a study of blood T cell repertoires in COVID-19. The overall study: There were acute and convalescent COVID-19 samples, and they came from the United States, Italy and Spain. PBMCs, B-cell-depleted T cells, or T cells provided the cDNA or gDNA that made up the material.

Original data processing: Reference gene primer amplification gave nucleated cell count estimates. Sequenced by immunoSEQ multiplex PCR; TCRdb stores in-frame clones only, minus some. From that table come the V and J calls and clone size; the DNA was used to work out D and trimming. The table lists just over 650,000 clones, 90% of them singletons. This CDR3 contains 15 residues. The V end lost 6 bases, the J end lost 8 bases, and 22 bases lay between the germline ends. Per germline, CDR1 MNHEY and CDR2 SVGAGI. The sequenced sample consisted of peripheral blood. This TCR derives from a woman between 18 and 29 years old with acute or convalescent COVID-19. The chain joins TRBV6-5 to TRBJ1-2; D possibly corresponds to TRBD1 (5 bases). CDR3 sequence reads: CASSGGGGSRFGYTF. In DNA form, the CDR3 reads TGTGCCAGCAGCGGCGGGGGAGGATCGCGATTCGGCTACACCTTC.